The entry that follows covers one T cell receptor beta chain sequence. Its matching antigen is unknown. The sample belongs to a study of monozygotic twins with inflammatory bowel disease. TCRalpha and TCRbeta cDNA underwent two nested PCRs of 16 and 9 cycles. TCRdb reanalyzed the 5' RACE reads and collapses them to one entry per CDR3 protein, without DNA. This sample's table has 400,000 or so distinct CDR3 sequences. Germline CDR1 and CDR2: SGHRS and YFSETQ. The CDR3 is 17 amino acids. Whole-study findings and limits: Twins with IBD had fewer clonotypes in common with others than healthy twins, particularly during disease activity. Distinguishing T cell subtypes was not possible.

T cells were not sorted, and total RNA was isolated straight from whole blood. The TCR was taken from a human donor with ulcerative colitis or Crohn's disease, or a healthy co-twin of an affected twin (not recorded which). The chain carries TRBV5-1 and TRBJ2-7; TCRdb designates TRBD1, a call that cannot be tested without DNA. Sequencing was carried out using blood. The CDR3 sequence: CASSLGPGRDGIYEQYF.